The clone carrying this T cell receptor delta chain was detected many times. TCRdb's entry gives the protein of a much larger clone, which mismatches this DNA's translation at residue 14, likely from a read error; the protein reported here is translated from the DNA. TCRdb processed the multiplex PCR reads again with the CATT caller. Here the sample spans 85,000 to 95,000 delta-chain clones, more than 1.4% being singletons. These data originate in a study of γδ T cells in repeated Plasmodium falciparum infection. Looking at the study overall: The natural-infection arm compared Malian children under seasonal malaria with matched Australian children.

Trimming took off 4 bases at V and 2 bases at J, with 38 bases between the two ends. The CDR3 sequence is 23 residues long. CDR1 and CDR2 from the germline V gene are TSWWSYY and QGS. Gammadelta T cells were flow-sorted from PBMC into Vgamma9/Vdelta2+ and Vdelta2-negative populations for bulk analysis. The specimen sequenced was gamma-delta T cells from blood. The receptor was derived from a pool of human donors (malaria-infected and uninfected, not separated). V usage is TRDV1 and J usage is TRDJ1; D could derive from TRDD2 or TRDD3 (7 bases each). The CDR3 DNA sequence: TGTGCTCTTGGGGCTCGGCCTCTTCCTAATAGTCTGGGGGGTACGGGTTATACCGATAAACTCATCTTT. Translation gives CALGARPLPNSLGGTGYTDKLIF.